Sequencing of this TCR beta chain was carried out in a study of cytomegalovirus exposure and HLA in healthy donors (dated by TCRdb to about 2017). About the study as a whole: A later analysis indicated that the 130 or so validation repertoires were generated on the platform also employed for the approximately 700 repertoires of the first cohort. The study aimed to test whether cataloging public T cell receptors could reveal signatures of past pathogen exposure. Besides the first cohort of 666 subjects, a separate validation cohort made up of over 95 different subjects was used. To predict cytomegalovirus infection status, the study combined high-throughput TCR immunosequencing, statistical association of individual TCRs with disease status, and machine learning. What the research found in general, with its limitations: Most TCR sequences were seen in very few donors, while some public TCRs were found in many individuals. A few of the identified cytomegalovirus-associated TCR beta chains were confirmed in vitro to be specific for cytomegalovirus antigens. According to the authors, the approach could potentially be generalized to other disease states and immunological phenotypes. A later analysis found that TCRs clustered in the first cohort also tended to co-occur in the approximately 120 validation repertoires, with 94% of cluster scores above 0. A total of about 180 TCR beta chains were listed by the study as associated with cytomegalovirus. The classifier was reported to diagnose cytomegalovirus status with high specificity and sensitivity in both the original cohort and the validation cohort. The validation cohort had no HLA typing available for a later analysis, so co-occurrence within that cohort was assessed over all 130 or so repertoires.

The germline V gene sets CDR1 to LGHNA and CDR2 to YNFKEQ. V is trimmed back by 2 bases and J by 6 bases, and the junction contains 16 bases that no gene match accounts for. The CDR3 measures 18 amino acids from cysteine to phenylalanine. Solely the CDR3 DNA is kept, with 54 bases framed from the first base. Libraries were made using the immunoSEQ multiplex PCR assay. The study's own analysis went as follows. A statistical classification framework was developed to diagnose cytomegalovirus status using the catalog of TCR beta chain sequences. This is the immuneACCESS table as TCRdb keeps it, with only in-frame sequences that have V and J called. A part of the clones is gone; compared with another copy, unresolved V genes explain less than half, and the rest is unexplained. For V, J and clone size, that table is used; D and trimming come from the DNA. This sample holds approximately 270,000 clones; 90% were observed only once. Of the sample, more than 0.35% is held by the ten largest clones.

Separate from the roughly 650-subject first cohort, the validation cohort of 90 to 150 subjects was the group to which the donors belonged. With regard to this clone: Its recognized antigen is unknown. It has no much larger one-base neighbor in the sample; base qualities were not kept.

The receptor was isolated from a woman younger than 30 in good health and CMV-seronegative. The material sequenced was PBMCs. The V gene is TRBV4-2 and the J gene is TRBJ1-5; TRBD1 fits 7 bases in the junction. The sequenced DNA: TGTGCCAGCAGCCAACTAAACCAGCACAGGGGAGGAGGTCAGCCCCAGCATTTT. The encoded protein is CASSQLNQHRGGGQPQHF.